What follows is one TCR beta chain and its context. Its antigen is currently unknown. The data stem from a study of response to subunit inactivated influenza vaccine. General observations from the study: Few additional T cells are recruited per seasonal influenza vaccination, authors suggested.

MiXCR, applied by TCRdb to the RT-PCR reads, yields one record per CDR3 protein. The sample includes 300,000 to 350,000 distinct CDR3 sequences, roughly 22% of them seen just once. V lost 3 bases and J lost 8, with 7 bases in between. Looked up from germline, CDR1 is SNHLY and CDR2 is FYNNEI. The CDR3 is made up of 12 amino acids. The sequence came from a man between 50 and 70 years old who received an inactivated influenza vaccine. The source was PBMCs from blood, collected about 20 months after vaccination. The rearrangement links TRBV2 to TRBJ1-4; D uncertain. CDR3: CASSESGEKLFF. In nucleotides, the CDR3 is TGTGCCAGCAGTGAGTCTGGGGAAAAACTGTTTTTT.